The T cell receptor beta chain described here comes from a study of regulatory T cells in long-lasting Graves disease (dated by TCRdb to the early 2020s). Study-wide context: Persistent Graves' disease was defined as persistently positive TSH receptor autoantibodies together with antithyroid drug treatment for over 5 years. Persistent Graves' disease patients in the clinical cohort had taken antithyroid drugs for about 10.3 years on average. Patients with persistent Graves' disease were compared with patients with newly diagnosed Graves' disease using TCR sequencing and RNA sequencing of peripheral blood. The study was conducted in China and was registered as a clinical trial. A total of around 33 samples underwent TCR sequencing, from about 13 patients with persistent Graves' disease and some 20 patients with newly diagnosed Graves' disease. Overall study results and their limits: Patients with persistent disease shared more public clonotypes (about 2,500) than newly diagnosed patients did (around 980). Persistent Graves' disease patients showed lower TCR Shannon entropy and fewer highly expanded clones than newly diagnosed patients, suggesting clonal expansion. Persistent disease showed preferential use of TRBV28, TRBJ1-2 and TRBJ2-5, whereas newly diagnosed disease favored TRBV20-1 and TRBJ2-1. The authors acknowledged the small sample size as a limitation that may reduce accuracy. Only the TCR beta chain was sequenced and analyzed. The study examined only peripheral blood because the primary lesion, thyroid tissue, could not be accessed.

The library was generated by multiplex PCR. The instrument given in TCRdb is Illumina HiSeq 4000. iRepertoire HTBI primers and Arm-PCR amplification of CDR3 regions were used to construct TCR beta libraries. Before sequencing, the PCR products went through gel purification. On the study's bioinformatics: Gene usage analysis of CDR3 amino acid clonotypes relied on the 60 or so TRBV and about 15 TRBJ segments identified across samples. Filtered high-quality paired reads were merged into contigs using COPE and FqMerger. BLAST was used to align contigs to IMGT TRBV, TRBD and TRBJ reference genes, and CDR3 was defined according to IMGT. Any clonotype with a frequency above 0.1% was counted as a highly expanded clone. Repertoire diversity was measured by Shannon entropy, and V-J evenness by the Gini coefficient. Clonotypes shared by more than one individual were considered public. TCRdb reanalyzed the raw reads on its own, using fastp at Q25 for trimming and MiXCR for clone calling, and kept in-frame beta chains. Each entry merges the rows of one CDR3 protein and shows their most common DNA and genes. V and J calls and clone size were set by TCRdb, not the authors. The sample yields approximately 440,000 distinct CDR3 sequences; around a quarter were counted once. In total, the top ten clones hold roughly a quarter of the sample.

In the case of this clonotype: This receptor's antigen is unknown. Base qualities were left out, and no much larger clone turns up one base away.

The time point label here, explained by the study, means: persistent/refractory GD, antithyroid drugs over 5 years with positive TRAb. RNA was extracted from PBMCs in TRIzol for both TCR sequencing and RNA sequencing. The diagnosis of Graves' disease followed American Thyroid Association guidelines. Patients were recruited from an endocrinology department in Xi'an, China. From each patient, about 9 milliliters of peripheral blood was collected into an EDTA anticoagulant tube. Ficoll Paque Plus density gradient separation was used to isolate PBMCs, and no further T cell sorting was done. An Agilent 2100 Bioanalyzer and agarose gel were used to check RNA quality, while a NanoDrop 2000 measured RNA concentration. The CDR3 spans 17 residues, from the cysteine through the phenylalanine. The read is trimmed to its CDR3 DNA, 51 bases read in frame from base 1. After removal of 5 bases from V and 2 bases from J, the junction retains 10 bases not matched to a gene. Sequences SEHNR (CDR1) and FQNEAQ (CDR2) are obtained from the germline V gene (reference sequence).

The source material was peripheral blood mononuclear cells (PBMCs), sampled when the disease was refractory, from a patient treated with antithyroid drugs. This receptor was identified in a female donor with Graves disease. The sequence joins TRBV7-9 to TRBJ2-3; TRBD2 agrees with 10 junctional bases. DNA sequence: TGTGCCAGCAGCCGCCAGGGCGGACTAGCGGCCACAGATACGCAGTATTTT. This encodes CASSRQGGLAATDTQYF. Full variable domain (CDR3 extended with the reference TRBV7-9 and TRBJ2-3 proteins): DTGVSQNPRHKITKRGQNVTFRCDPISEHNRLYWYRQTLGQGPEFLTYFQNEAQLEKSRLLSDRFSAERPKGSFSTLEIQRTEQGDSAMYLCASSRQGGLAATDTQYFGPGTRLTVL.